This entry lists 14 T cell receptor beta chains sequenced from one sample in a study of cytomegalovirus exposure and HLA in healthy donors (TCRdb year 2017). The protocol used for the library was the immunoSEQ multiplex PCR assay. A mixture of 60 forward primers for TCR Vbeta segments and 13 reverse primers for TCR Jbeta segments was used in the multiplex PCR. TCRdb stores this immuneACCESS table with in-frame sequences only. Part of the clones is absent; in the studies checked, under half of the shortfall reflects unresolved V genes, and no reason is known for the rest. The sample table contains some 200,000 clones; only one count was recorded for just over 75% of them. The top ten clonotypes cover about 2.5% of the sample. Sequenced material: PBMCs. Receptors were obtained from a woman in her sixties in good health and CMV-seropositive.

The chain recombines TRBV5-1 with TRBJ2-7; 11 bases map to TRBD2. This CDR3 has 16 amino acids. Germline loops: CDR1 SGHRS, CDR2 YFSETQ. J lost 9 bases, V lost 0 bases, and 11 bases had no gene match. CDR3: CASSLDSPGLAARQYF. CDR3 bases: TGCGCCAGCAGCTTGGACTCACCGGGACTAGCGGCAAGGCAGTACTTC.

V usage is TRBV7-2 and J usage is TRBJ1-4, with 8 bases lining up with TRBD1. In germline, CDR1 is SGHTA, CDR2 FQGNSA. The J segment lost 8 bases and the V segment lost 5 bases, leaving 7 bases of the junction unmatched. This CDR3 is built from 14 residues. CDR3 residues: CASSLGQGGEKLFF. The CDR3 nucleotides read TGTGCCAGCAGCCTTGGACAGGGCGGAGAAAAACTGTTTTTT.

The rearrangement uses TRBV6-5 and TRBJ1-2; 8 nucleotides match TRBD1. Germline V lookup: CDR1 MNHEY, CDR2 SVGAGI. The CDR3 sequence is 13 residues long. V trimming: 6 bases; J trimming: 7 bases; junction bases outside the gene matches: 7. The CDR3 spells CASSARGPGGYTF. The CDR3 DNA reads TGTGCCAGCAGCGCCAGGGGGCCCGGTGGCTACACCTTC.

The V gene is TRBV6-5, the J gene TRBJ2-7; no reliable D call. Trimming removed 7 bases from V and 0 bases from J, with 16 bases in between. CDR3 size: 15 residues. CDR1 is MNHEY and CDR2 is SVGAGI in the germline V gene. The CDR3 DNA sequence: TGTGCCAGCAAAGAAACAGTGGAATCCTCCTACGAGCAGTACTTC. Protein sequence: CASKETVESSYEQYF.

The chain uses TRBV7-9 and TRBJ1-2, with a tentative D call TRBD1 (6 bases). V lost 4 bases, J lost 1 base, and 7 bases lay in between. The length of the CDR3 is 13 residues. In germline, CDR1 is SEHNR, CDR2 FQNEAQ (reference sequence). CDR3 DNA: TGTGCCAGCAGCTGGACAGTTAACTATGGCTACACCTTC. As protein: CASSWTVNYGYTF. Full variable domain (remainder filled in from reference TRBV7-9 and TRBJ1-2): DTGVSQNPRHKITKRGQNVTFRCDPISEHNRLYWYRQTLGQGPEFLTYFQNEAQLEKSRLLSDRFSAERPKGSFSTLEIQRTEQGDSAMYLCASSWTVNYGYTFGSGTRLTVV.

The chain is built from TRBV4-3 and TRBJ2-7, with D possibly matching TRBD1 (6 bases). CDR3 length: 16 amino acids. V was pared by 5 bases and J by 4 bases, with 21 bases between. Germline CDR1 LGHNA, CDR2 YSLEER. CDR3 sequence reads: CASSEVGARPPYEQYF. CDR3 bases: TGCGCCAGCAGCGAAGTGGGGGCGAGGCCACCTTACGAGCAGTACTTC.

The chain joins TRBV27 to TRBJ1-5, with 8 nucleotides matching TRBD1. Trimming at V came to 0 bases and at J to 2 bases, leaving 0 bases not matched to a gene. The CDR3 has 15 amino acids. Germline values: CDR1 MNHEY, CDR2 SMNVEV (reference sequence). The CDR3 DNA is TGTGCCAGCAGTTTATCGGGACAGGGCAATCAGCCCCAGCATTTT. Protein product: CASSLSGQGNQPQHF.

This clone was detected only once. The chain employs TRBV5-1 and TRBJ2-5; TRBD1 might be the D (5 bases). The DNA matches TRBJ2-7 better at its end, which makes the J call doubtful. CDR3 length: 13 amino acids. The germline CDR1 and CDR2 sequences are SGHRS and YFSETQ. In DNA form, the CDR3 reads TGCGCCAGCAGCTCCGACAGCCCCTACGAGCAGTACTTC. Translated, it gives CASSSDSPYEQYF.

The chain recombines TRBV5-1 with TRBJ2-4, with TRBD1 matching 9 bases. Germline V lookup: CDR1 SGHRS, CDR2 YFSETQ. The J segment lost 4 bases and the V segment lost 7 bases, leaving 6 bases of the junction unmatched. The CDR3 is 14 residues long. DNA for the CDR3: TGCGCCAGCTACTTAGGGACAGGGAAAAACATTCAGTACTTC. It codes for CASYLGTGKNIQYF.

CDR3 DNA: TGTGCCAGTAGTACCACAGGGTTAGGGCCCCAGCATTTT. Protein product: CASSTTGLGPQHF. The chain has TRBV19 and TRBJ1-5, with D possibly matching TRBD1 (6 bases). The germline CDR1 and CDR2 sequences are LNHDA and SQIVND (reference sequence). Trimming stripped 4 bases from V and 9 bases from J, with 13 bases between. CDR3 length: 13 amino acids.

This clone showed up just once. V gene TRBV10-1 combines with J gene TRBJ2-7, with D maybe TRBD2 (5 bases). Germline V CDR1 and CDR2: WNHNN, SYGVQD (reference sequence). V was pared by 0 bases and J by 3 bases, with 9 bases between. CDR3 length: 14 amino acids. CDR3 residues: CASSESERIYEQYF. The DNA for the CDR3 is TGCGCCAGCAGTGAGTCGGAGCGGATCTACGAGCAGTACTTC.

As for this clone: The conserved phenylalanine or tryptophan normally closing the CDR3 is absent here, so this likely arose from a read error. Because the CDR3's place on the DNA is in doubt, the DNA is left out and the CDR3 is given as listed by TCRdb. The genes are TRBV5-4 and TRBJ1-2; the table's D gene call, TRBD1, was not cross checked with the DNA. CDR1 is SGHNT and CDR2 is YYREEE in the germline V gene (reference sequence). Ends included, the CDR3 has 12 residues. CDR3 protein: CASITGQGNPPA.

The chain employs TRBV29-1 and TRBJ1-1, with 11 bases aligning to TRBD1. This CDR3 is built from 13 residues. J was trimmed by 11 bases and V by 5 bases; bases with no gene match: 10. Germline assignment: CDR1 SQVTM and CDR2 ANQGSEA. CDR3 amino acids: CSVRTGGADFAFF. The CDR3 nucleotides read TGCAGCGTTAGGACAGGGGGCGCGGATTTTGCTTTCTTT.

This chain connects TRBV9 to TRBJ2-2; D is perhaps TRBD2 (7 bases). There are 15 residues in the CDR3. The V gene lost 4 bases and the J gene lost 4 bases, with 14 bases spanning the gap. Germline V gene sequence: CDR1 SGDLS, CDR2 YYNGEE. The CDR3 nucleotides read TGTGCCAGCAGCCCTGGGGGGGCCGGCACCGGGGAGCTGTTTTTT. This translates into CASSPGGAGTGELFF.